The T cell receptor (beta chain) described here comes from a study of cytomegalovirus exposure and HLA in healthy donors. Study observations and caveats: Certain indistinguishable V segments, among them TRBV6-2 and TRBV6-3, were excluded. The authors later linked a missense DCLRE1C variant to TCR beta V- and J-gene trimming. Previous analysis showed most TCR beta V segments were productive about 87% or about 30% of the time.

The CDR3 contains 16 residues. After removal of 5 bases from V and 2 bases from J, the junction contained 9 bases not matched to a gene. Germline V gene sequence: CDR1 SGHTA, CDR2 FQGTGA. As regards this clone: Antigen: not known.

Primers: 60 Vbeta forward and 13 Jbeta reverse. The repertoire was sequenced with immunoSEQ multiplex PCR; TCRdb's copy has only in-frame clones and lacks some. The data show tens of thousands of clones, with 84% seen just once and roughly 2.4% held by the top ten. The V gene is TRBV7-3, the J gene TRBJ2-1; 7 bases are shared with TRBD1. Specimen: PBMCs. This clonotype originated in a woman between 45 and 65 years old in good health and CMV-seronegative. The DNA of the CDR3 is TGTGCCAGCAGCCTCCATAGGGGGCCTCCCTACAATGAGCAGTTCTTC. This encodes CASSLHRGPPYNEQFF.